Below, 27 T cell receptor beta chains from the same sample are listed, as sequenced in a study of T cells after posttransplantation cyclophosphamide. Method: immunoSEQ multiplex PCR; TCRdb's copy keeps in-frame clones and lacks some. Counted here are approximately 52,000 clones, 70% to 90% occurring once; the ten biggest clones make up 2.8%. What was sequenced was PBMCs. These receptors were obtained from a man aged 25 to 40 with a blood cancer, CMV-positive, and with a related stem cell donor.

The rearrangement uses TRBV4-2 and TRBJ2-1, with unresolved D. V shed 1 base and J shed 0 bases, with 4 bases lying between them. This CDR3 has 14 residues. CDR1 is LGHNA, CDR2 YNFKEQ, per germline. CDR3 in DNA: TGTGCCAGCAGCCAAGGCGGCTCCTACAATGAGCAGTTCTTC. Its translation is CASSQGGSYNEQFF.

The chain joins TRBV7-9 to TRBJ2-7; D might be TRBD1 (5 bases). This CDR3 region has 15 residues. Germline lookup yields CDR1 SEHNR and CDR2 FQNEAQ (reference sequence). V lost 5 bases, J lost 4 bases, and 18 bases lay in between. CDR3 nucleotide sequence: TGTGCCAGCAGCCACCAGGGTTTGGCCCCATACGAGCAGTACTTC. It yields the protein CASSHQGLAPYEQYF.

The J gene is TRBJ2-5, the V gene TRBV19; possible D gene TRBD1, 5 bases. Germline V gene sequence: CDR1 LNHDA, CDR2 SQIVND (reference sequence). This CDR3 has 14 amino acids. Trimming removed 4 bases at V and 0 bases at J, with 9 bases between. The CDR3 DNA sequence: TGTGCCAGTAGTAGAACAGGTAACCAAGAGACCCAGTACTTC. This gives the protein CASSRTGNQETQYF.

The chain has TRBV29-1 and TRBJ2-2, with D possibly TRBD1 on 6 matching bases. This CDR3 has 12 amino acids. Between the trimmed V and J ends, which lost 4 bases and 8 bases, there was a span of 11 bases. The germline CDR1 and CDR2 sequences are SQVTM and ANQGSEA. This CDR3 reads CSVGRTVGELFF. CDR3 DNA: TGCAGCGTTGGCCGGACAGTGGGGGAGCTGTTTTTT.

The CDR3 spells CASSLGGELNEQYF. The DNA of the CDR3 is TGCGCCAGCAGCCTAGGAGGGGAGCTCAACGAGCAGTACTTC. The rearrangement links TRBV4-3 to TRBJ2-7; weak D call: TRBD2 (6 bases). Germline lookup yields CDR1 LGHNA and CDR2 YSLEER. The CDR3 runs 14 residues. The V end lost 4 bases, the J end lost 5 bases, and 15 bases lay between the germline ends.

The J gene is TRBJ2-1, the V gene TRBV11-2; the match to TRBD2 covers 8 bases. This CDR3 is built from 14 residues. Germline V gene lookup returns CDR1 SGHAT and CDR2 FQNNGV. Germline trimming cut 3 bases from V and 10 bases from J; bases unmatched to any gene: 8. The CDR3 loop reads CASSFAGGGSEQFF. The CDR3 DNA reads TGTGCCAGCAGCTTCGCGGGAGGAGGGTCGGAGCAGTTCTTC.

In DNA form, the CDR3 reads TGTGCCAGCAGCTTGCAGGGTATTCCCTCCTACGAGCAGTACTTC. Translated, it gives CASSLQGIPSYEQYF. This chain uses TRBV11-2 with TRBJ2-7, with D perhaps matching TRBD1 (5 bases). The germline CDR1 and CDR2 sequences are SGHAT and FQNNGV. This CDR3 is 15 amino acids long. V gave up 3 bases and J gave up 0 bases, with 12 bases separating them.

The chain combines TRBV4-1 with TRBJ1-2; TRBD1 agrees at 8 bases. V trimming: 1 base; J trimming: 4 bases; junction bases outside the gene matches: 5. CDR3 size: 15 residues. The germline gives CDR1 MGHRA, CDR2 YSYEKL. CDR3 bases: TGCGCCAGCAGCCAAGCAGGGGGCGTCGGCTATGGCTACACCTTC. Its translation is CASSQAGGVGYGYTF.

The chain is built from TRBV5-4 and TRBJ2-3; TRBD1 matches 10 bases. There are 15 residues in the CDR3. V lost 4 bases, J lost 6 bases, and 8 bases stayed unmatched. In germline, CDR1 is SGHNT, CDR2 YYREEE (reference sequence). The CDR3 region has the DNA TGTGCCAGCAGCCCTAGACAGGGGGCTTTGGATACGCAGTATTTT. Amino acid sequence: CASSPRQGALDTQYF.

This clone came up once. The gene calls are TRBV19 and TRBJ2-7; D uncertain. V lost 5 bases to trimming and J lost 2 bases, with 13 bases between them. CDR3 length equals 14 residues. The germline gives CDR1 LNHDA, CDR2 SQIVND (reference sequence). Here the CDR3 reads CASSFDDTTYEQYF. The CDR3 DNA follows: TGTGCCAGTAGTTTCGACGACACAACCTACGAGCAGTACTTC.

The chain has TRBV28 and TRBJ1-4; D gene ambiguous. Germline-derived CDR1 and CDR2 are MDHEN and SYDVKM. V lost 7 bases and J lost 3, with 18 bases in between. The CDR3 is made up of 16 amino acids. CDR3 sequence (DNA): TGTGCCAGCACCAAAGGAGGGAGAACGGCTAATGAAAAACTGTTTTTT. Translated: CASTKGGRTANEKLFF.

The chain is built from TRBV27 and TRBJ2-7; 8 bases agree with TRBD2. Germline values: CDR1 MNHEY, CDR2 SMNVEV (reference sequence). This CDR3 has 13 residues. V was pared by 5 bases and J by 4 bases, with 4 bases of the junction left unmatched. CDR3 DNA sequence: TGTGCCAGCAGTCAGCGGGAGTGGTACGAGCAGTACTTC. Its protein is CASSQREWYEQYF.

The chain links TRBV7-9 to TRBJ2-2, with 13 bases matching TRBD2. The CDR3 consists of 16 residues. Germline loops: CDR1 SEHNR, CDR2 FQNEAQ (reference sequence). V trimming: 7 bases; J trimming: 6 bases; junction bases outside the gene matches: 8. The CDR3 bases are TGTGCCAGCACCCCAAGACTAGCGGGAGGAGCCGGGGAGCTGTTTTTT. It codes for CASTPRLAGGAGELFF.

V is TRBV28 and J is TRBJ2-7; D possibly corresponds to TRBD2 (5 bases). CDR1 is MDHEN and CDR2 is SYDVKM in the germline V gene. V gave up 5 bases and J gave up 1 base, with 12 bases separating them. The CDR3 runs 14 residues. CDR3 in DNA: TGTGCCAGCAGTCCGAGAACTAGTTCCTACGAGCAGTACTTC. Its translation: CASSPRTSSYEQYF.

The J gene is TRBJ1-5, the V gene TRBV28; no clear D gene. Trimming cost V 3 bases and J 0 bases, with 6 bases left between them. CDR3 length: 14 residues. CDR1 and CDR2 from the germline V gene are MDHEN and SYDVKM. The CDR3 nucleotides read TGTGCCAGCAGTTTCGGGGATAGCAATCAGCCCCAGCATTTT. Encoded protein: CASSFGDSNQPQHF.

The chain recombines TRBV7-2 with TRBJ2-1; TRBD1 matches 9 bases. The CDR3 loop spans 15 amino acids. The germline V gene has CDR1 SGHTA and CDR2 FQGNSA. V trimming: 0 bases; J trimming: 9 bases; junction bases outside the gene matches: 6. The CDR3 DNA reads TGTGCCAGCAGCTTAGCGGGACAGGGTTTCGGTGAGCAGTTCTTC. It specifies CASSLAGQGFGEQFF.

The chain uses TRBV29-1 and TRBJ2-7; 10 positions match TRBD1. The V segment lost 5 bases and the J segment 0 bases; nucleotides outside the gene matches: 4. Germline lookup yields CDR1 SQVTM and CDR2 ANQGSEA. This CDR3 has 14 amino acids. CDR3 DNA: TGCAGCGTTTTTGGGACAGGGGACTCCTACGAGCAGTACTTC. It codes for CSVFGTGDSYEQYF.

This chain joins TRBV4-1 and TRBJ2-3; the match to TRBD2 covers 12 bases. Germline CDR1 is MGHRA and CDR2 is YSYEKL. V dropped 4 bases and J dropped 4; count of bases not matched to a gene: 6. The CDR3 totals 16 residues. CDR3 loop: CASSRPTSGSSDTQYF. In nucleotides, the CDR3 is TGCGCCAGCAGCCGCCCGACTAGCGGGAGTTCAGATACGCAGTATTTT.

In this sample, this clone turned up a few times. J is TRBJ2-7 and V is TRBV5-6; D is unresolved. The CDR3 sequence is 14 residues long. Trimming shortened V by 0 bases and J by 7 bases, and 14 bases separated the two germline ends. Germline V gene sequence: CDR1 SGHDT, CDR2 YYEEEE. CDR3 amino acids: CASSLGLQFGEQYF. The CDR3 region has the DNA TGTGCCAGCAGCTTGGGTCTGCAATTCGGGGAGCAGTACTTC.

This sequence joins TRBV9 and TRBJ2-7, with D unclear. The V gene lost 4 bases and the J gene lost 0 bases, with 8 bases spanning the gap. The CDR3 has 13 amino acids. Germline CDR1 and CDR2: SGDLS and YYNGEE. CDR3 sequence: CASSSPLSYEQYF. The CDR3 DNA is TGTGCCAGCAGCTCCCCCCTCTCCTACGAGCAGTACTTC.

This clone appeared a single time. The chain joins TRBV30 to TRBJ1-2; D possibly corresponds to TRBD1 (5 bases). The V end was cut by 2 bases, the J end by 6 bases, with 7 bases between. Germline lookup yields CDR1 GTSNPN and CDR2 SVGIG (reference sequence). The CDR3 runs 11 residues. The chain's CDR3 is CAWSLGDGYTF. CDR3 sequence (DNA): TGTGCCTGGAGTTTAGGGGATGGCTACACCTTC.

This chain links TRBV18 with TRBJ2-5; 10 bases are shared with TRBD1. The germline V gene has CDR1 KGHSH and CDR2 LQKENI. The length of the CDR3 is 13 residues. V shed 3 bases, J shed 7 bases, and the junction held 2 bases outside the gene matches. In DNA form, the CDR3 reads TGTGCCAGCTCACCGGGACAGGGGAGGACCCAGTACTTC. Its protein product is CASSPGQGRTQYF.

The chain uses TRBV28 and TRBJ2-7; the D is unclear. Per germline, CDR1 MDHEN and CDR2 SYDVKM. V was clipped by 7 bases and J by 1 base, with 11 bases between them. The CDR3 contains 13 residues. The DNA for the CDR3 is TGTGCCAGCAAGTGGTCTAATTCCTACGAGCAGTACTTC. Translating gives CASKWSNSYEQYF. The variable domain in full, with the rest retrieved from reference TRBV28 and TRBJ2-7, is DVKVTQSSRYLVKRTGEKVFLECVQDMDHENMFWYRQDPGLGLRLIYFSYDVKMKEKGDIPEGYSVSREKKERFSLILESASTNQTSMYLCASKWSNSYEQYFGPGTRLTVT.

The rearrangement uses TRBV7-6 and TRBJ2-7; D may be TRBD2 (5 bases). This CDR3 is built from 14 residues. Between the trimmed V and J ends, which lost 3 bases and 6 bases, there was a span of 15 bases. Germline assignment: CDR1 SGHVS and CDR2 FNYEAQ. The CDR3 DNA sequence: TGTGCCAGCAGCTTGTCTCTAGCCCGCGCCGAGCAGTACTTC. Residues: CASSLSLARAEQYF.

This clone is a singleton in its sample. The chain links TRBV5-1 to TRBJ2-1; TRBD2 matches 9 bases. After removal of 0 bases from V and 7 bases from J, the junction contained 17 bases not matched to a gene. The CDR3 consists of 19 residues. CDR1 and CDR2 (germline): SGHRS, YFSETQ. The CDR3 region is CASSLGPVLAGAPLNEQFF. The CDR3 DNA follows: TGCGCCAGCAGCTTGGGGCCCGTTTTAGCGGGAGCCCCTTTAAATGAGCAGTTCTTC.

The V gene is TRBV7-9, the J gene TRBJ2-2, with a tentative D call TRBD2 (5 bases). Trimming shortened V by 8 bases and J by 7 bases, and 14 bases separated the two germline ends. Germline loops: CDR1 SEHNR, CDR2 FQNEAQ (reference sequence). The CDR3 extends over 13 amino acids. This CDR3 is CASLVKGDGELFF. The CDR3 DNA reads TGTGCCAGCCTCGTTAAGGGAGACGGGGAGCTGTTTTTT.

CDR3 residues: CASSSQGPHTDTQYF. DNA of the CDR3: TGTGCCAGCAGTTCACAGGGGCCCCACACAGATACGCAGTATTTT. The V gene is TRBV6-6, the J gene TRBJ2-3; 7 bases fit TRBD1. Per the germline V gene, CDR1 is MNHNY and CDR2 is SVGAGI (reference sequence). CDR3 size: 15 residues. V was pared by 4 bases and J by 2 bases, with 6 bases of the junction left unmatched.